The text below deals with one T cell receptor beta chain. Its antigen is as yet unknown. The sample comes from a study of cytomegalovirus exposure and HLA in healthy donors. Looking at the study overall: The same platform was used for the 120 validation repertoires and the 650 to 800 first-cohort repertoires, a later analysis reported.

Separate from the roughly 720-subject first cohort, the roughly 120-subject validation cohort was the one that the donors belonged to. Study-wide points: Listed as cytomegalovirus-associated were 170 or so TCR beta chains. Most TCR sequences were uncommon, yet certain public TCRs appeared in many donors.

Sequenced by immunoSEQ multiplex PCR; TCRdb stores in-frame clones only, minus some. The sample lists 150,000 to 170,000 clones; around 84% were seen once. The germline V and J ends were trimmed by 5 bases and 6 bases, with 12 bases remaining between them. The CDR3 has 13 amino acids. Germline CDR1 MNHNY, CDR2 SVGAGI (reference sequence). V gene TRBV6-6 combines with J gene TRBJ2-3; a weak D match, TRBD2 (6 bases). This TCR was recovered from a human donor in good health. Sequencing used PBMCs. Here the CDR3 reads CASSPAGRDTQYF. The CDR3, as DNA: TGTGCCAGCAGTCCCGCAGGGAGGGATACGCAGTATTTT.